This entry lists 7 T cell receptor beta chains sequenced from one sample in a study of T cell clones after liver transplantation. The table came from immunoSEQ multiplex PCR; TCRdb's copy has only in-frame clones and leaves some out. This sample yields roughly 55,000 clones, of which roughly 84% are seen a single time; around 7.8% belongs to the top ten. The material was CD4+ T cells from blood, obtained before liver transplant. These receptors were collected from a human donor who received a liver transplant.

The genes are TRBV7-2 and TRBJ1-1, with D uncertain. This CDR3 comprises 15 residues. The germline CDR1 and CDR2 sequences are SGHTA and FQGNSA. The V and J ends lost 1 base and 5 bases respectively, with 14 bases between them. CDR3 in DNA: TGTGCCAGCAGCTTAGATGGCTCCGAGGGAACTGAAGCTTTCTTT. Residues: CASSLDGSEGTEAFF. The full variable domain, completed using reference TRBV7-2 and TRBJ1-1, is GAGVSQSPSNKVTEKGKDVELRCDPISGHTALYWYRQSLGQGLEFLIYFQGNSAPDKSGLPSDRFSAERTGGSVSTLTIQRTQQEDSAVYLCASSLDGSEGTEAFFGQGTRLTVV.

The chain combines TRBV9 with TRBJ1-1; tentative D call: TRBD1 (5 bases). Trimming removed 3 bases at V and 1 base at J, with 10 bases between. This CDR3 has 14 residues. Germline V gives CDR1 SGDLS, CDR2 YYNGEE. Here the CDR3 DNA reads TGTGCCAGCAGCGCGCATCAGGGGAACACTGAAGCTTTCTTT. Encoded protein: CASSAHQGNTEAFF.

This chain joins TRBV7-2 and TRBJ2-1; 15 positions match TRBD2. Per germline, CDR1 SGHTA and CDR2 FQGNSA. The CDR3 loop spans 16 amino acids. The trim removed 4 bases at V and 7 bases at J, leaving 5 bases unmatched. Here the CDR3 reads CASSSTGLAGGNEQFF. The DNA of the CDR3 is TGTGCCAGCAGCTCCACGGGACTAGCGGGAGGTAATGAGCAGTTCTTC.

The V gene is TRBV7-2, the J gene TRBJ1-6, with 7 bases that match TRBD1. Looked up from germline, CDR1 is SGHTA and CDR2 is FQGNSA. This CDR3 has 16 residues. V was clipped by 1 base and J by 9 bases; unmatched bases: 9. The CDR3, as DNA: TGTGCCAGCAGCTTAGTGCAGGGGGGGGAAGGTTCACCCCTCCACTTT. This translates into CASSLVQGGEGSPLHF.

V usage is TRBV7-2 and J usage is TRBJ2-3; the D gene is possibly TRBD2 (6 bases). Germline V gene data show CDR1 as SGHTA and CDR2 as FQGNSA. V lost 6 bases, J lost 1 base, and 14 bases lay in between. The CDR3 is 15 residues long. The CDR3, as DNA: TGTGCCAGCAGGCCCAGGGAGCGGGGCACAGATACGCAGTATTTT. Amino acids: CASRPRERGTDTQYF.

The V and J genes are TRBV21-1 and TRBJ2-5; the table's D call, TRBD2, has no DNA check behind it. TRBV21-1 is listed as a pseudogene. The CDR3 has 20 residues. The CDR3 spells CASGRPLSPKKRELIETQYF. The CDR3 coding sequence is TGTGCCAGCGGACGACCCCTAAGTCCTAAAAAGCGGGAGTTGATAGAGACCCAGTACTTC.

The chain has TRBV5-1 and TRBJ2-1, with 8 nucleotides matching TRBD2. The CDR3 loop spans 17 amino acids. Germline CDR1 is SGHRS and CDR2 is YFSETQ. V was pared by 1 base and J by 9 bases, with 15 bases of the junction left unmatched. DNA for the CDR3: TGCGCCAGCAGCTTGCTCGGGACTAGTTGGGGCCAAACTGAGCAGTTCTTC. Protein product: CASSLLGTSWGQTEQFF.